This TCR beta chain is from a study of Ad26.COV2.S vaccination and SARS-CoV-2 variants. Unmatched junction bases numbered 6, after V lost 1 base and J lost 2 bases. The CDR3 length is 16 residues. Per germline, CDR1 KGHDR and CDR2 SFDVKD. Measured with immunoSEQ multiplex PCR; TCRdb has only the in-frame clones, and not every one. Among about 440,000 clones listed, roughly 91% were seen once. The treatment here: roughly 20 received Ad26.COV2.S at low or high dose, single or two shots; 5 received placebo; per-sample allocation not given. The samples date from day 63 after the first vaccine or placebo injection. Donation was by an adult aged 18-55 years who was in Boston. The sample holds one count of this clone. The target antigen is unknown. Study-level points and caveats: The breadth of spike-specific CD8+ and CD4+ T cell responses after vaccination was reportedly substantial. Vaccine and placebo recipients had comparable breadth of non-spike TCRs.

The sequencing here drew on peripheral blood, taken in a trial of Ad26.COV2.S vaccine versus placebo. This TCR derives from a person between 18 and 59 years old who received the Ad26.COV2.S COVID-19 vaccine or a placebo. The chain uses TRBV24-1 and TRBJ2-7; 8 nucleotides line up with TRBD2. The CDR3 DNA is TGTGCCACCAGTGATTTAAGGACTAGCTCAACCTACGAGCAGTACTTC. Its protein product is CATSDLRTSSTYEQYF.